This T cell receptor (beta chain) was captured in a study of OX40 agonist ivuxolimab in advanced cancers. Study summary: Dose-escalation patients had hepatocellular carcinoma, melanoma, renal cell or head and neck cancer. Overall study results and limits: By week 6 at 0.1 to 3.0 mg/kg, blood CD4+ and CD8+ T cells had expanded clonally. Part of the nonresponder group also had normalized T-cell clonal expansion that was low.

Prior autoimmune disease or systemic immunosuppression barred patients. Using immunoSEQ multiplex PCR, the repertoire was profiled, and TCRdb retains in-frame clones only, with some absent. In the table there are around 9,700 clones, 77% of which are singletons. Germline values: CDR1 MNHNS, CDR2 SASEGT. V gave up 2 bases and J gave up 4 bases; unmatched junction bases: 1. The CDR3 runs to 15 residues. This clone was observed once. The antigen is undetermined. Other DNA sequences within the sample encode an identical CDR3. This TCR derives from an adult with an advanced solid tumor such as melanoma, head and neck, liver or kidney cancer. The chain uses TRBV6-1 and TRBJ2-3; TRBD2 agrees at 12 bases. The sample here was CD4+ or CD8+ T cells sorted from blood, taken in a trial of the OX40 agonist ivuxolimab. The CDR3 sequence is CASSELAGGPDTQYF. The CDR3 region has the DNA TGTGCCAGCAGTGAACTAGCGGGAGGGCCAGATACGCAGTATTTT.